Listed here are 30 T cell receptor beta chains from one sample, sequenced in a study of T-cell reconstitution after alpha-beta-depleted transplantation in children. TCRbeta library construction was performed incorporating unique molecular identifiers. Via MiXCR, TCRdb re-called the PCR reads, giving one row per CDR3 protein. This table has 250,000 to 350,000 distinct CDR3 sequences, approximately 23% appearing once. The sequencing here drew on PBMCs, mostly from graft donor cells, taken 180 days after TCRalphabeta/CD19-depleted stem cell transplant. The receptors were sampled from a male patient under 18 who had a stem cell transplant for acute lymphoblastic leukemia, so the T cells may come from the graft donor.

The V call is TRBV10-3, the J call TRBJ1-2; tentatively, D is TRBD1 (6 bases). This CDR3 has 14 amino acids. From germline, CDR1 is ENHRY and CDR2 SYGVKD. V was trimmed by 8 bases and J by 0 bases, leaving 13 bases between them. In DNA, the CDR3 is TGTGCCATCCTGGGGGACACTCCTAACTATGGCTACACCTTC. Amino acid sequence: CAILGDTPNYGYTF.

This clonotype has a handful of counts. This chain joins TRBV9 and TRBJ2-5, with D unclear. This CDR3 has 16 residues. Germline V CDR1 and CDR2: SGDLS, YYNGEE. V was shortened by 2 bases and J by 1 base, with 15 bases between the two germline ends. The DNA of the CDR3 is TGTGCCAGCAGCGTCGGTCCTCAGGTCTTCCAAGAGACCCAGTACTTC. Translating it yields CASSVGPQVFQETQYF.

The chain employs TRBV21-1 and TRBJ2-7; the tabulated D call, TRBD1, remains unverified against the DNA. TRBV21-1 is described as a pseudogene. This CDR3 has 17 amino acids. The CDR3 bases are TGTGCCAGCAGCAAGGGGCCGTTCGTTCTAAGCTCCTACGAGCAGTACTTC. Amino acid sequence: CASSKGPFVLSSYEQYF.

This chain joins TRBV7-9 and TRBJ2-7; the match to TRBD2 covers 10 bases. Germline assignment: CDR1 SEHNR and CDR2 FQNEAQ (reference sequence). With 6 bases clipped from V and 0 bases from J, the junction kept 2 bases outside the gene matches. The CDR3 contains 14 residues. The CDR3 sequence is CASRASGSSYEQYF. The CDR3 nucleotides read TGTGCCAGCAGGGCTAGCGGGAGCTCCTACGAGCAGTACTTC.

V is TRBV20-1 and J is TRBJ1-1, with D tentatively TRBD1 (6 bases). Looked up from germline, CDR1 is DFQATT and CDR2 is SNEGSKA (reference sequence). CDR3 length: 18 amino acids. Trimming took 0 bases from V and 0 from J, leaving 20 bases between them. This CDR3 reads CSARDGGGFRIMNTEAFF. DNA for the CDR3: TGCAGTGCTAGAGATGGGGGGGGCTTTAGAATCATGAACACTGAAGCTTTCTTT.

For this clonotype: Without the conserved terminal phenylalanine or tryptophan, this CDR3 likely stems from a read error. The chain recombines TRBV7-9 with TRBJ1-1, with TRBD1 as a possible D gene (5 bases). Trimming shortened V by 5 bases and J by 11 bases, and 18 bases separated the two germline ends. From germline, CDR1 is SEHNR and CDR2 FQNEAQ (reference sequence). The CDR3 covers 13 residues. CDR3 sequence reads: CASSRRDSLTAFY. The CDR3 DNA sequence: TGTGCCAGCAGCCGGAGGGACTCCTTAACGGCTTTCTAT.

V is TRBV7-3 and J is TRBJ2-7, with D hard to call. The germline CDR1 and CDR2 sequences are SGHTA and FQGTGA. Deletions cut 1 base from V and 5 bases from J, with 12 bases between. The CDR3 has 14 amino acids. CDR3 in DNA: TGTGCCAGCAGCTTAAATCCATTGGTAAACGAGCAGTACTTC. It translates to CASSLNPLVNEQYF.

J is TRBJ2-6 and V is TRBV5-1; D is ambiguous. Trimming removed 4 bases from V and 4 bases from J, with 12 bases in between. Germline CDR1 SGHRS, CDR2 YFSETQ. This CDR3 has 15 amino acids. The DNA of the CDR3 is TGCGCCAGCAGCCCTACCCCGACCGGGGCCAACGTCCTGACTTTC. Translated, it gives CASSPTPTGANVLTF.

The J gene is TRBJ2-7, the V gene TRBV6-5; D unclear. Germline CDR1 is MNHEY and CDR2 is SVGAGI. V was cut by 6 bases and J by 4 bases, with 10 bases left in between. This CDR3 has 12 residues. The CDR3 nucleotides read TGTGCCAGCAGCTCTCTCCGATACGAGCAGTACTTC. Its protein is CASSSLRYEQYF.

This clonotype occurred a few times. The chain employs TRBV9 and TRBJ1-6, with D unresolved. Germline CDR1 is SGDLS and CDR2 is YYNGEE. V lost 4 bases, J lost 15 bases, and 14 bases lay in between. The CDR3 is 12 residues long. The CDR3, as DNA: TGTGCCAGCAGCTCGATCCCCCCACTCCTCCACTTT. This encodes CASSSIPPLLHF.

The sample holds a few counts of this clonotype. The genes are TRBV29-1 and TRBJ2-1; unclear D gene. The V gene lost 4 bases and the J gene lost 8 bases, with 18 bases spanning the gap. Looked up from germline, CDR1 is SQVTM and CDR2 is ANQGSEA. The CDR3 is made up of 14 amino acids. CDR3 protein: CSVVPWVVGYEQFF. The CDR3 bases are TGCAGCGTTGTTCCCTGGGTCGTCGGTTATGAGCAGTTCTTC.

This chain links TRBV7-8 with TRBJ2-1; 15 bases match TRBD2. Germline CDR1 reads SGHVS; CDR2 reads FQNEAQ. The CDR3 loop spans 20 amino acids. The V and J ends lost 4 bases and 0 bases, in that order; junction bases with no gene match: 10. This CDR3 is CASSSSGLAGGLSSYNEQFF. The DNA of the CDR3 is TGTGCCAGCAGCTCCAGTGGACTAGCGGGAGGGCTGAGCTCCTACAATGAGCAGTTCTTC.

The chain combines TRBV18 with TRBJ2-5; D is uncertain. CDR1 KGHSH and CDR2 LQKENI come from the germline V gene. Trimming shortened V by 5 bases and J by 7 bases, and 8 bases separated the two germline ends. The CDR3 has 11 amino acids. The CDR3, as DNA: TGTGCCAGCTCAAACGGTGGGACCCAGTACTTC. Protein: CASSNGGTQYF.

This clonotype was recorded a few times. The genes are TRBV7-9 and TRBJ1-6; D is unclear. Germline V lookup: CDR1 SEHNR, CDR2 FQNEAQ (reference sequence). The V gene lost 6 bases and the J gene lost 5 bases, with 17 bases spanning the gap. The CDR3 runs 16 residues. DNA of the CDR3: TGTGCCAGCAGTCCGCCGTGGGCGGGCCATAATTCACCCCTCCACTTT. Translated, it gives CASSPPWAGHNSPLHF.

The chain employs TRBV12-3 or TRBV12-4 and TRBJ2-3; D might be TRBD2 (5 bases). Trimming shortened V by 3 bases and J by 3 bases, and 13 bases separated the two germline ends. There are 15 residues in the CDR3. The CDR3 spells CASSFLPRGTDTQYF. The DNA for the CDR3 is TGTGCCAGCAGTTTTCTTCCCCGGGGTACAGATACGCAGTATTTT.

This rearrangement joins TRBV29-1 to TRBJ2-4; no clear D. Per the germline V gene, CDR1 is SQVTM and CDR2 is ANQGSEA. The ends were cut back, 0 bases at V and 2 bases at J, with 11 bases in the middle. The CDR3 loop spans 15 amino acids. This CDR3 reads CSVEDLGRTKNIQYF. The CDR3, as DNA: TGCAGCGTTGAAGATCTGGGAAGAACCAAAAACATTCAGTACTTC.

Note on this clonotype: This sequence may be a read error, since a much larger clone differs from it by one base. The rearrangement joins TRBV2 to TRBJ2-2; tentative D call: TRBD1 (8 bases). The CDR3 consists of 13 residues. The germline CDR1 and CDR2 sequences are SNHLY and FYNNEI. CDR3 amino acids: CASRDTGGGALFF. The CDR3 nucleotides are TGTGCCAGCAGGGACACAGGGGGGGGGGCGCTGTTTTTT.

The J gene is TRBJ1-1, the V gene TRBV15; D unclear. Trimming cost V 0 bases and J 7 bases, with 9 bases left between them. Per the germline V gene, CDR1 is LNHNV and CDR2 is YYDKDF (reference sequence). The CDR3 has 13 amino acids. The CDR3 DNA reads as TGTGCCACCAGCAGAGACCCGCTACGTGAAGCTTTCTTT. Translation: CATSRDPLREAFF.

This clonotype was counted only a few times. CDR3 nucleotides: TGCGCCAGCAGCCCCTGGGCGACTAACGGGCAGCAGTACTTC. It is translated as CASSPWATNGQQYF. The chain has TRBV5-1 and TRBJ2-7, with D possibly TRBD2 on 5 matching bases. With 4 bases removed from V and 8 bases from J, the gap between germline ends came to 19 bases. The CDR3 has 14 amino acids. CDR1 is SGHRS, CDR2 YFSETQ, per germline.

Concerning this clonotype: A read error is likely, as this CDR3 ends without the conserved phenylalanine or tryptophan. The chain is built from TRBV11-1 and TRBJ2-7; 12 bases line up with TRBD2. CDR3 size: 17 residues. The germline gives CDR1 SGHAT, CDR2 FQDESV (reference sequence). With 5 bases clipped from V and 3 bases from J, the junction kept 11 bases outside the gene matches. Written as DNA, the CDR3 is TGTGCCAGCAGCCGAAACATCCGGACTAGCGGGAACTACGAGCAGTACTTG. Translating it yields CASSRNIRTSGNYEQYL.

This chain joins TRBV6-1 and TRBJ2-1; D unresolved. Trimming cost V 0 bases and J 3 bases, with 0 bases left between them. The CDR3 contains 12 residues. Germline V lookup: CDR1 MNHNS, CDR2 SASEGT. Here the CDR3 reads CASSEAYNEQFF. As DNA, the CDR3 is TGTGCCAGCAGTGAAGCCTACAATGAGCAGTTCTTC.

The table lists this clonotype with a few counts. The junction and the germline gene differ at one end; a read error may be behind it. The V and J genes are TRBV20-1 and TRBJ2-1; D is unresolved. Germline CDR1 reads DFQATT; CDR2 reads SNEGSKA (reference sequence). The CDR3 has 12 residues. CDR3 DNA sequence: TGCAGTGCAAGAGCACGAATGAATGAGCAGTTCTTC. Translated: CSARARMNEQFF.

This clonotype was seen a handful of times. The V and J genes are TRBV20-1 and TRBJ2-7; TRBD2 aligns across 7 bases. Germline assignment: CDR1 DFQATT and CDR2 SNEGSKA (reference sequence). V lost 3 bases and J lost 2; bases outside the gene matches: 7. The CDR3 contains 14 residues. CDR3 amino acids: CSASPHGRAYEQYF. The CDR3 DNA reads TGCAGTGCTAGCCCCCATGGGAGGGCCTACGAGCAGTACTTC.

V and J are TRBV5-1 and TRBJ2-1, with D tentatively TRBD2 (5 bases). Germline-derived CDR1 and CDR2 are SGHRS and YFSETQ. V was shortened by 2 bases and J by 0 bases, with 18 bases between the two germline ends. The CDR3 runs 18 residues. The CDR3: CASSFSPGLKSSYNEQFF. The CDR3 DNA follows: TGCGCCAGCAGCTTTAGTCCAGGACTCAAGAGCTCCTACAATGAGCAGTTCTTC.

Here the CDR3 DNA reads TGTGCCAGCAGCTTAGATCGGAGTCCAGATACGCAGTATTTT. This sequence encodes CASSLDRSPDTQYF. V gene TRBV11-3 combines with J gene TRBJ2-3; D is unclear. Looked up from germline, CDR1 is SGHNT and CDR2 is YENEEA. Trimming removed 0 bases from V and 4 bases from J, with 8 bases in between. CDR3 length: 14 residues.

There are a few counts of this clonotype. V and J are TRBV29-1 and TRBJ1-3; 9 nucleotides align to TRBD1. CDR1 is SQVTM, CDR2 ANQGSEA, per germline. J gave up 8 bases and V 0 bases, and 17 bases lay outside the gene matches. The CDR3 consists of 18 residues. This CDR3 is CSVEDRTKGQGERDTIYF. The CDR3 bases are TGCAGCGTTGAAGATCGAACGAAGGGACAGGGAGAAAGAGACACCATATATTTT.

For the CDR3, the DNA is TGTGCCAGCAGCTTACTAGCGGCGAGCTCCTACGAGCAGTACTTC. Protein: CASSLLAASSYEQYF. J is TRBJ2-7 and V is TRBV9, with 8 bases that match TRBD2. In germline, CDR1 is SGDLS, CDR2 YYNGEE. Trimming took 4 bases from V and 0 from J; bases not matched to a gene: 6. This CDR3 spans 15 amino acids.

In its sample, this clonotype was seen a few times. V gene TRBV20-1 combines with J gene TRBJ2-2; 11 nucleotides line up with TRBD1. J gave up 4 bases and V 3 bases, and 1 base lay outside the gene matches. The CDR3 sequence is 14 residues long. Germline lookup yields CDR1 DFQATT and CDR2 SNEGSKA (reference sequence). Here the CDR3 reads CSARGTGGTGELFF. CDR3 coding DNA: TGCAGTGCTAGGGGGACAGGGGGCACCGGGGAGCTGTTTTTT.

The J gene is TRBJ2-2, the V gene TRBV3-1, with D uncertain. V lost 3 bases and J lost 3, with 5 bases in between. The germline V gene has CDR1 LGHDT and CDR2 YNNKEL (reference sequence). The CDR3 consists of 13 residues. DNA for the CDR3: TGTGCCAGCAGCCACGTAGACACCGGGGAGCTGTTTTTT. This codes for CASSHVDTGELFF.

V usage is TRBV24-1 and J usage is TRBJ2-7; perhaps TRBD1 as D (6 bases). V lost 5 bases to trimming and J lost 7 bases, with 20 bases between them. This CDR3 comprises 15 residues. CDR1 is KGHDR, CDR2 SFDVKD, per germline. The CDR3 DNA follows: TGTGCCACCAGTGGCCGGGACACCCTCAACGGAGAGCAGTACTTC. Translated: CATSGRDTLNGEQYF.